Following are 23 T cell receptor beta chains from one sample sequenced in a study of T cell responses to AZD1222 COVID-19 vaccine (dated by TCRdb to 2020 to 2022). Libraries were constructed by the immunoSEQ multiplex PCR assay. TCRdb retrieved this table from immuneACCESS and kept in-frame rearrangements only. Not all clones are present; in checked studies, unresolved V genes account for under half, and no reason is known for the remainder. The sample table contains around 190,000 clones; only one count was recorded for roughly 92% of them. 1% to 1.5% of the sample is taken by the ten largest. Read against the paper, the sample's time point label means: baseline before first vaccination. Sequenced material: peripheral blood, taken on day 0 of AZD1222 vaccination. These receptors were taken from an adult in good health.

The chain joins TRBV7-2 to TRBJ2-3; 9 bases are a match to TRBD2. Germline CDR1 is SGHTA and CDR2 is FQGNSA. After removal of 0 bases from V and 5 bases from J, the junction contained 12 bases not matched to a gene. CDR3 length equals 18 residues. CDR3 in amino acids: CASSLATGLAGIVDTQYF. The CDR3 nucleotides are TGTGCCAGCAGCTTAGCCACCGGGCTAGCGGGGATCGTAGATACGCAGTATTTT.

This clone was picked up one time. This chain's CDR3 is CSVVGEQGGSEAFF. The CDR3, as DNA: TGCAGCGTTGTCGGAGAACAGGGAGGATCTGAAGCTTTCTTT. The gene calls are TRBV29-1 and TRBJ1-1; TRBD1 is a possible D gene (6 bases). The CDR3 contains 14 residues. Germline V gene lookup returns CDR1 SQVTM and CDR2 ANQGSEA. V lost 4 bases and J lost 6, with 18 bases in between.

The V gene is TRBV28, the J gene TRBJ2-7; D possibly uses TRBD1 or TRBD2 (5 bases each). CDR1 and CDR2 from the germline V gene are MDHEN and SYDVKM. The CDR3 has 14 amino acids. V was clipped by 3 bases and J by 0 bases, with 9 bases between them. The CDR3 DNA is TGTGCCAGCAGTTTGTGGGACGGCTCCTACGAGCAGTACTTC. Protein sequence: CASSLWDGSYEQYF.

The J gene is TRBJ2-5, the V gene TRBV18, with D perhaps being TRBD1 or TRBD2 (5 bases each). CDR3 length: 14 amino acids. Trimming removed 1 base at V and 5 bases at J, with 11 bases between. Per germline, CDR1 KGHSH and CDR2 LQKENI. The CDR3 spells CASSPRGATETQYF. The CDR3 DNA reads TGTGCCAGCTCACCACGAGGGGCCACGGAGACCCAGTACTTC.

This chain uses TRBV7-6 with TRBJ1-4; D unresolved. This CDR3 contains 15 residues. Germline CDR1 and CDR2: SGHVS and FNYEAQ. The ends were cut back, 2 bases at V and 4 bases at J, with 11 bases in the middle. The CDR3 is CASSLHEWINEKLFF. CDR3 nucleotide sequence: TGTGCCAGCAGCTTACACGAGTGGATTAATGAAAAACTGTTTTTT.

V usage is TRBV19 and J usage is TRBJ1-2; TRBD1 matches at 7 bases. The CDR3 totals 15 residues. Germline trimming cut 6 bases from V and 4 bases from J; bases unmatched to any gene: 11. Germline V CDR1 and CDR2: LNHDA, SQIVND (reference sequence). CDR3 sequence: CASRPGGQTTYGYTF. CDR3 bases: TGTGCCAGTAGGCCTGGGGGACAGACTACCTATGGCTACACCTTC.

The J gene is TRBJ1-2, the V gene TRBV6-6, with 8 bases aligning to TRBD1. There are 15 residues in the CDR3. The V segment lost 5 bases and the J segment 3 bases; nucleotides outside the gene matches: 8. Germline V gene sequence: CDR1 MNHNY, CDR2 SVGAGI (reference sequence). This CDR3 reads CASSTGQGSYYGYTF. The CDR3 region has the DNA TGTGCCAGCAGTACCGGACAGGGATCGTACTATGGCTACACCTTC.

This clone showed up just once. The CDR3 nucleotides are TGTGCCAGCAGTTTATGGTCGGACAGGCCATCCTATGGCTACACCTTC. Amino acids: CASSLWSDRPSYGYTF. The chain carries TRBV28 and TRBJ1-2, with 7 positions matching TRBD1. The CDR3 length is 16 residues. Trimming took 0 bases from V and 4 from J; bases not matched to a gene: 8. Germline V gene sequence: CDR1 MDHEN, CDR2 SYDVKM.

The rearrangement joins TRBV6-6 to TRBJ2-7; 11 bases match TRBD1. There are 15 residues in the CDR3. Trimming cost V 6 bases and J 1 base; bases outside gene matches: 5. Germline CDR1 reads MNHNY; CDR2 reads SVGAGI (reference sequence). The CDR3 here is CASSRGQGASYEQYF. CDR3 nucleotide sequence: TGTGCCAGCAGCCGTGGACAGGGGGCTTCCTACGAGCAGTACTTC.

The chain uses TRBV19 and TRBJ1-3, with D possibly matching TRBD1 (5 bases). This CDR3 is built from 14 residues. The germline V gene has CDR1 LNHDA and CDR2 SQIVND (reference sequence). Trimming stripped 5 bases from V and 9 bases from J, with 17 bases between. The CDR3 region has the DNA TGTGCCAGTAGTGACGGGACGGAACGAGTCACCATATATTTT. Amino acids: CASSDGTERVTIYF.

The chain carries TRBV11-2 and TRBJ2-1; tentatively, D is TRBD1 (8 bases). V lost 4 bases to trimming and J lost 0 bases, with 19 bases between them. CDR3 length: 18 residues. Germline CDR1 SGHAT, CDR2 FQNNGV. The CDR3 here is CASSWSRGRGSSYNEQFF. DNA of the CDR3: TGTGCCAGCAGCTGGTCCAGGGGGCGGGGGAGCTCCTACAATGAGCAGTTCTTC.

This chain joins TRBV28 and TRBJ2-1; 7 nucleotides match TRBD1. The trim removed 8 bases at V and 4 bases at J, leaving 14 bases unmatched. This CDR3 region has 16 residues. From germline, CDR1 is MDHEN and CDR2 SYDVKM. CDR3 DNA sequence: TGTGCCAGCGCCCTCCATGGGGCAGGGGGTTACAATGAGCAGTTCTTC. The encoded protein is CASALHGAGGYNEQFF.

As to this clone: Other DNA sequences from this sample encode an identical CDR3 as well. This chain joins TRBV7-2 and TRBJ1-1; 7 bases are shared with TRBD1. J lost 1 base, V lost 1 base, and 3 bases had no gene match. This CDR3 has 15 amino acids. The germline V gene encodes CDR1 SGHTA and CDR2 FQGNSA. The CDR3 spells CASSLEGTANTEAFF. CDR3 bases: TGTGCCAGCAGCTTAGAAGGGACAGCGAACACTGAAGCTTTCTTT. The whole variable domain, remainder taken from reference TRBV7-2 and TRBJ1-1, is GAGVSQSPSNKVTEKGKDVELRCDPISGHTALYWYRQSLGQGLEFLIYFQGNSAPDKSGLPSDRFSAERTGGSVSTLTIQRTQQEDSAVYLCASSLEGTANTEAFFGQGTRLTVV.

The V gene is TRBV19, the J gene TRBJ2-7; tentatively, D is TRBD1 (6 bases). In germline, CDR1 is LNHDA, CDR2 SQIVND (reference sequence). Trimming stripped 8 bases from V and 9 bases from J, with 14 bases between. The CDR3 loop spans 11 amino acids. The CDR3 loop is CASGTGFSQYF. For the CDR3, the DNA is TGTGCCAGTGGCACAGGGTTTTCGCAGTACTTC.

The V call is TRBV7-9, the J call TRBJ1-1, with D uncertain. The CDR3 is 14 residues long. Germline V CDR1 and CDR2: SEHNR, FQNEAQ (reference sequence). V was cut by 4 bases and J by 4 bases, with 13 bases left in between. CDR3 region: CASSSPPSATEAFF. For the CDR3, the DNA is TGTGCCAGCAGCTCCCCCCCGAGTGCCACTGAAGCTTTCTTT.

This rearrangement joins TRBV19 to TRBJ1-4; tentatively, D is TRBD1 (5 bases). V was cut by 6 bases and J by 4 bases, with 9 bases left in between. This CDR3 has 13 amino acids. The germline CDR1 and CDR2 sequences are LNHDA and SQIVND (reference sequence). This CDR3 reads CASRDIFNEKLFF. As DNA, the CDR3 is TGTGCCAGTAGGGACATATTTAATGAAAAACTGTTTTTT.

The chain is built from TRBV12-5 and TRBJ2-7, with 8 nucleotides matching TRBD1. V was clipped by 6 bases and J by 6 bases; unmatched bases: 10. The CDR3 loop spans 14 amino acids. Germline CDR1 LGHNT, CDR2 FRNRAP. CDR3 DNA: TGTGCTAGTGGCCTCGGGACAGGTCTTGGCGAGCAGTACTTC. Its protein is CASGLGTGLGEQYF.

V is TRBV5-1 and J is TRBJ2-1; D gene unclear. The CDR3 sequence is 17 residues long. V gave up 6 bases and J gave up 3 bases, with 22 bases separating them. Germline V gives CDR1 SGHRS, CDR2 YFSETQ. Written as DNA, the CDR3 is TGCGCCAGCACCAGCTTGGATTTCGGGTTCAGCTACAATGAGCAGTTCTTC. This codes for CASTSLDFGFSYNEQFF.

This chain uses TRBV3-1 (or the pseudogene TRBV3-2) with TRBJ1-4; no reliable D call. The CDR3 loop spans 12 amino acids. The V end was cut by 1 base, the J end by 8 bases, with 5 bases between. The germline CDR1 and CDR2 sequences are LGHDT and YNNKEL (reference sequence). CDR3 nucleotides: TGTGCCAGCAGCCAAGGAACGGAAAAACTGTTTTTT. Its protein product is CASSQGTEKLFF.

The V and J genes are TRBV6-2 or TRBV6-3 and TRBJ2-1, with a tentative D call TRBD2 (5 bases). The CDR3 consists of 12 residues. CDR1 MNHEY and CDR2 SVGEGT come from the germline V gene. V was shortened by 6 bases and J by 7 bases, with 10 bases between the two germline ends. The CDR3 reads CASSKRGNEQFF. The CDR3 nucleotides read TGTGCCAGCAGCAAAAGAGGGAATGAGCAGTTCTTC.

The chain is built from TRBV5-1 and TRBJ1-1; D might be TRBD1 (5 bases). V was clipped by 4 bases and J by 0 bases, with 13 bases between them. The germline gives CDR1 SGHRS, CDR2 YFSETQ. The CDR3 has 15 amino acids. CDR3 amino acids: CASSPGEGMNTEAFF. CDR3 in DNA: TGCGCCAGCAGCCCGGGGGAGGGAATGAACACTGAAGCTTTCTTT.

The chain employs TRBV5-1 and TRBJ2-7; D remains unclear. The V end was cut by 4 bases, the J end by 5 bases, with 13 bases between. Germline assignment: CDR1 SGHRS and CDR2 YFSETQ. The CDR3 contains 13 residues. The CDR3 reads CASSRATTHEQYF. DNA of the CDR3: TGCGCCAGCAGCCGGGCGACAACGCACGAGCAGTACTTC.

This clone was counted a single time. The J gene is TRBJ2-1, the V gene TRBV11-2; 9 bases are a match to TRBD2. The germline CDR1 and CDR2 sequences are SGHAT and FQNNGV. V lost 1 base to trimming and J lost 11 bases; unmatched junction nucleotides: 6. CDR3 length equals 14 residues. For the CDR3, the DNA is TGTGCCAGCAGCTTAGGTACTCTAGCGGGACAGCAGTTCTTC. The encoded protein is CASSLGTLAGQQFF.